One and the same sample provided the 7 T cell receptor beta chains below, sequenced in a study of T cells expressing NK-cell markers. TCRdb reprocessed the 5' RACE reads and keeps a single row for each CDR3 protein, giving no DNA. The specimen's table records roughly 350,000 distinct CDR3 sequences. The material sequenced was blood T cells: a sorted CD56 or NKG2C T cell subset, CD4+ or CD8+ T cells, or bulk PBMC T cells (not recorded which). These receptors all stem from a man between 18 and 69 years old in good health.

The rearrangement uses TRBV5-1 and TRBJ1-2; TCRdb outputs TRBD1, but without DNA this stays unchecked. The CDR3 runs 14 residues. Germline CDR1 reads SGHRS; CDR2 reads YFSETQ. CDR3 region: CASSTGTVSGGYTF.

V usage is TRBV6-1 and J usage is TRBJ2-5; TCRdb names TRBD2, which stays unverified in the absence of DNA. The CDR3 covers 13 residues. CDR1 is MNHNS and CDR2 is SASEGT in the germline V gene. The CDR3 spells CASKEGARETQYF.

The chain has TRBV5-1 and TRBJ1-4. Germline CDR1 SGHRS, CDR2 YFSETQ. The CDR3 is 13 amino acids. CDR3 region: CASSSRSNEKLFF. The complete variable domain, with remaining parts taken from reference TRBV5-1 and TRBJ1-4, reads KAGVTQTPRYLIKTRGQQVTLSCSPISGHRSVSWYQQTPGQGLQFLFEYFSETQRNKGNFPGRFSGRQFSNSRSEMNVSTLELGDSALYLCASSSRSNEKLFFGSGTQLSVL.

The chain recombines TRBV5-1 with TRBJ1-1; TCRdb outputs TRBD1, but without DNA this stays unchecked. The CDR3 has 14 amino acids. The V gene's germline CDR1 is SGHRS and CDR2 YFSETQ. This CDR3 is CASRSNRANTEAFF.

The CDR3 is CASSPQQGASNSPLHF. The V call is TRBV5-1, the J call TRBJ1-6; TCRdb's D gene call, TRBD1, goes unchecked for lack of DNA. This CDR3 region has 16 residues. The germline V gene encodes CDR1 SGHRS and CDR2 YFSETQ. Filled out from reference TRBV5-1 and TRBJ1-6, the complete variable domain reads KAGVTQTPRYLIKTRGQQVTLSCSPISGHRSVSWYQQTPGQGLQFLFEYFSETQRNKGNFPGRFSGRQFSNSRSEMNVSTLELGDSALYLCASSPQQGASNSPLHFGNGTRLTVT.

J is TRBJ2-1 and V is TRBV18; the D gene TCRdb calls, TRBD2, cannot be checked with no DNA. CDR1 KGHSH and CDR2 LQKENI come from the germline V gene. This CDR3 is built from 15 residues. CDR3 amino acids: CASSHTTSVSFEQFF.

The chain uses TRBV2 and TRBJ1-5; TCRdb picks TRBD1, but there is no DNA to check that call. The germline CDR1 and CDR2 sequences are SNHLY and FYNNEI. This CDR3 is 15 amino acids long. The CDR3 loop is CASKLTGPSNQPQHF.